Following are 31 T cell receptor beta chains from one sample sequenced in a study of CD8 T cell repertoires and HIV-1 epitope variants (dated by TCRdb to 2020 to 2022). No antigen is known for these receptors. The library came from the immunoSEQ multiplex PCR assay. In its TCRdb copy, this immuneACCESS table keeps in-frame sequences only and misses some clones. Where compared with another copy, unresolved V genes explain less than half of these, and the others have no known cause. The sample table records 5,700 or so clones; around 60% of these occur just once. The ten largest clones capture around 40% of the sample. The sequenced sample was cultured CD8+ T cells derived from PBMCs. The source is a male donor with HIV.

The chain is built from TRBV27 and TRBJ2-3; possible D gene TRBD1, 6 bases. The V and J ends lost 2 bases and 5 bases respectively, with 11 bases between them. Germline CDR1 is MNHEY and CDR2 is SMNVEV (reference sequence). CDR3 length: 14 residues. The CDR3 DNA reads as TGTGCCAGCAGTTTAAAGAGAGGGGGAGATACGCAGTATTTT. The encoded protein is CASSLKRGGDTQYF.

This clone occurred once. The chain employs TRBV29-1 and TRBJ2-7; 8 positions match TRBD2. Losses at the gene ends were 4 bases for V and 0 bases for J; bases not matched to a gene: 5. Germline V CDR1 and CDR2: SQVTM, ANQGSEA. The CDR3 length is 14 residues. In DNA form, the CDR3 reads TGCAGCGTTGTCTACAGCGGGAGCTCCTACGAGCAGTACTTC. Amino acid sequence: CSVVYSGSSYEQYF.

J is TRBJ2-7 and V is TRBV4-1; 10 bases align to TRBD2. V lost 0 bases and J lost 7; bases outside the gene matches: 6. The CDR3 length is 15 residues. Germline CDR1 MGHRA, CDR2 YSYEKL. The CDR3 DNA reads as TGCGCCAGCAGCCAAGAGGGGCTAGCGGGAGTGGAGCAGTACTTC. Translation: CASSQEGLAGVEQYF.

The chain uses TRBV28 and TRBJ2-5; TRBD2 matches at 12 bases. The end of the DNA is better explained by TRBJ2-7, so the J call may be wrong. The CDR3 has 16 residues. Germline V gene lookup returns CDR1 MDHEN and CDR2 SYDVKM. As DNA, the CDR3 is TGTGCCAGCAGTTCCCTAGCGGGAGGGCTCTCCTACGAGCAGTACTTC. Its protein product is CASSSLAGGLSYEQYF.

By share, this clone ranks as medium-sized. For the CDR3, the DNA is TGTGCCAGCAGTGAAAAGGGTAACTATGGCTACACCTTC. Translated: CASSEKGNYGYTF. The V gene is TRBV2, the J gene TRBJ1-2; no firm D call. The V end lost 2 bases, the J end lost 1 base, and 5 bases lay between the germline ends. CDR3 length: 13 amino acids. The germline gives CDR1 SNHLY, CDR2 FYNNEI.

J is TRBJ2-1 and V is TRBV27; D not resolved. V dropped 3 bases and J dropped 13 bases, with 16 bases sitting between them. Looked up from germline, CDR1 is MNHEY and CDR2 is SMNVEV (reference sequence). The CDR3 has 13 amino acids. In DNA, the CDR3 is TGTGCCAGCAGTTTTTCCATTAAGGGTACTCAGTTCTTC. Its translation is CASSFSIKGTQFF.

The count of this clone is one. The chain carries TRBV7-2 and TRBJ2-3; D unresolved. From germline, CDR1 is SGHTA and CDR2 FQGNSA. The V end lost 2 bases, the J end lost 5 bases, and 8 bases lay between the germline ends. The CDR3 sequence is 13 residues long. The CDR3 nucleotides read TGTGCCAGCAGCTTACTTTCTATAGATACGCAGTATTTT. It encodes CASSLLSIDTQYF.

The chain recombines TRBV19 with TRBJ1-5, with D hard to call. Germline-derived CDR1 and CDR2 are LNHDA and SQIVND (reference sequence). Trimming stripped 3 bases from V and 4 bases from J, with 10 bases between. This CDR3 spans 14 amino acids. This CDR3 is CASSIDHGNQPQHF. CDR3 sequence (DNA): TGTGCCAGTAGTATCGACCACGGGAATCAGCCCCAGCATTTT.

Only a few counts were recorded for this clone. The chain carries TRBV4-3 and TRBJ1-1, with D hard to call. The germline gives CDR1 LGHNA, CDR2 YSLEER. This CDR3 spans 14 amino acids. The V end was cut by 0 bases, the J end by 1 base, with 6 bases between. The CDR3 DNA is TGCGCCAGCAGCCAAGATCCGAAGAACACTGAAGCTTTCTTT. Its translation is CASSQDPKNTEAFF.

The chain is built from TRBV28 and TRBJ2-2; possible D gene TRBD1, 6 bases. The germline V gene has CDR1 MDHEN and CDR2 SYDVKM. The CDR3 is made up of 17 amino acids. The germline V and J ends were trimmed by 6 bases and 1 base, with 18 bases remaining between them. The CDR3 coding sequence is TGTGCCAGCAGCCATCTTAAGGGGGATGTGAACACCGGGGAGCTGTTTTTT. This sequence encodes CASSHLKGDVNTGELFF.

The V call is TRBV28, the J call TRBJ1-5; the D gene is possibly TRBD1 (6 bases). Trimming took off 7 bases at V and 9 bases at J, with 13 bases between the two ends. The length of the CDR3 is 12 residues. Germline CDR1 MDHEN, CDR2 SYDVKM. The CDR3 DNA sequence: TGTGCCAGCACCACACCCAGGGGGCCCCAGCATTTT. It codes for CASTTPRGPQHF.

The chain links TRBV30 to TRBJ2-3; no clear D gene. The germline gives CDR1 GTSNPN, CDR2 SVGIG (reference sequence). This CDR3 spans 14 amino acids. V lost 1 base and J lost 6, with 14 bases in between. CDR3 protein: CAWSGEVVGDTQYF. DNA of the CDR3: TGTGCCTGGAGTGGTGAGGTTGTTGGCGATACGCAGTATTTT.

This sequence joins TRBV7-3 and TRBJ2-7; TRBD1 agrees at 7 bases. The CDR3 extends over 14 amino acids. The germline CDR1 and CDR2 sequences are SGHTA and FQGTGA. J lost 7 bases, V lost 3 bases, and 9 bases had no gene match. The CDR3 region is CASSLGQYLREQYF. Written as DNA, the CDR3 is TGTGCCAGCAGCTTGGGACAGTACCTTCGTGAGCAGTACTTC.

This clone was found a few times. The chain uses TRBV5-1 and TRBJ1-2, with no clear D. This CDR3 has 14 amino acids. Germline-derived CDR1 and CDR2 are SGHRS and YFSETQ. V was pared by 4 bases and J by 5 bases, with 15 bases between. The CDR3 is CASSRFSLGYGYTF. The CDR3 DNA follows: TGCGCCAGCAGCCGCTTTAGCTTGGGGTATGGCTACACCTTC.

V gene TRBV5-4 combines with J gene TRBJ2-1; 7 bases map to TRBD1. After removal of 4 bases from V and 1 base from J, the junction contained 11 bases not matched to a gene. CDR1 and CDR2 (germline): SGHNT, YYREEE (reference sequence). The CDR3 totals 17 residues. This chain's CDR3 is CASSRTQGWESYNEQFF. Written as DNA, the CDR3 is TGTGCCAGCAGCCGAACACAGGGGTGGGAATCCTACAATGAGCAGTTCTTC. Drawing the rest from reference TRBV5-4 and TRBJ2-1, the complete variable domain is ETGVTQSPTHLIKTRGQQVTLRCSSQSGHNTVSWYQQALGQGPQFIFQYYREEENGRGNFPPRFSGLQFPNYSSELNVNALELDDSALYLCASSRTQGWESYNEQFFGPGTRLTVL.

The count of this clone is one. The rearrangement links TRBV5-4 to TRBJ2-7, with D possibly TRBD1 on 6 matching bases. This CDR3 spans 13 amino acids. Germline V gene sequence: CDR1 SGHNT, CDR2 YYREEE (reference sequence). With 4 bases removed from V and 3 bases from J, the gap between germline ends came to 11 bases. This CDR3 reads CASSTQGDYEQYF. In DNA form, the CDR3 reads TGTGCCAGCAGCACACAGGGAGACTACGAGCAGTACTTC.

The rearrangement links TRBV2 to TRBJ2-1; perhaps TRBD1 as D (6 bases). Between the trimmed V and J ends, which lost 1 base and 2 bases, there was a span of 6 bases. Germline values: CDR1 SNHLY, CDR2 FYNNEI. The CDR3 runs 14 residues. CDR3 amino acids: CASSEEGAYNEQFF. The CDR3 DNA reads TGTGCCAGCAGTGAAGAGGGGGCCTACAATGAGCAGTTCTTC.

The chain joins TRBV28 to TRBJ2-7; D unclear. The CDR3 extends over 13 amino acids. Trimming left V 3 bases short and J 0 bases short, with 6 bases between. Germline CDR1 MDHEN, CDR2 SYDVKM. CDR3 in amino acids: CASSFGYSYEQYF. CDR3 nucleotides: TGTGCCAGCAGTTTCGGCTACTCCTACGAGCAGTACTTC. The variable domain in full, completed from reference TRBV28 and TRBJ2-7, reads DVKVTQSSRYLVKRTGEKVFLECVQDMDHENMFWYRQDPGLGLRLIYFSYDVKMKEKGDIPEGYSVSREKKERFSLILESASTNQTSMYLCASSFGYSYEQYFGPGTRLTVT.

About this clone: Mismatch with germline at one junction end may stem from a read error. The chain uses TRBV19 and TRBJ1-5; D is undetermined. The CDR3 is 12 amino acids. The germline CDR1 and CDR2 sequences are LNHDA and SQIVND (reference sequence). CDR3 residues: CTSSMAMQPQHF. CDR3 DNA: TGTACCAGTAGTATGGCGATGCAGCCCCAGCATTTT.

This clone was detected only once. The chain couples TRBV7-9 to TRBJ2-1; no clear D. Germline V gives CDR1 SEHNR, CDR2 FQNEAQ (reference sequence). The CDR3 totals 15 residues. V was trimmed by 5 bases and J by 0 bases, leaving 11 bases between them. Here the CDR3 DNA reads TGTGCCAGCAGCCTTACATTGGACTCCTACAATGAGCAGTTCTTC. It yields the protein CASSLTLDSYNEQFF.

The genes are TRBV7-6 and TRBJ2-5; D is possibly TRBD1 or TRBD2 (6 bases each). The CDR3 consists of 18 residues. CDR1 and CDR2 from the germline V gene are SGHVS and FNYEAQ. V was clipped by 1 base and J by 5 bases, with 23 bases between them. CDR3 sequence: CASSLVIPEGRGMETQYF. In DNA form, the CDR3 reads TGTGCCAGCAGCTTAGTCATCCCGGAGGGCAGGGGAATGGAGACCCAGTACTTC.

This clone was recorded only once. The V call is TRBV13, the J call TRBJ1-1; D is unclear. Trimming removed 5 bases from V and 2 bases from J, with 12 bases in between. CDR1 PRHDT and CDR2 FYEKMQ come from the germline V gene (reference sequence). The CDR3 extends over 14 amino acids. The CDR3, as DNA: TGTGCCAGCAGCCCGCCCTCTACTAACACTGAAGCTTTCTTT. Amino acids: CASSPPSTNTEAFF.

The J gene is TRBJ2-7, the V gene TRBV13; D call uncertain. V was shortened by 6 bases and J by 2 bases, with 14 bases between the two germline ends. This CDR3 has 14 residues. CDR1 is PRHDT, CDR2 FYEKMQ, per germline (reference sequence). The CDR3 reads CASSSDVSAYEQYF. CDR3 nucleotide sequence: TGTGCCAGCAGTTCAGATGTCTCGGCCTACGAGCAGTACTTC.

The CDR3 loop is CSARVSAEAFF. The CDR3 nucleotides are TGCAGTGCTAGAGTGAGCGCTGAAGCTTTCTTT. This chain links TRBV20-1 with TRBJ1-1; D unclear. The CDR3 totals 11 residues. Trimming cost V 1 base and J 6 bases, with 6 bases left between them. Germline CDR1 and CDR2: DFQATT and SNEGSKA (reference sequence).

Here the CDR3 DNA reads TGTGCCAGCTCACCGAACCTAAGGGCCGCCGGAGGATCTGAAGCTTTCTTT. Its protein is CASSPNLRAAGGSEAFF. The rearrangement uses TRBV18 and TRBJ1-1; D is unresolved. Germline CDR1 and CDR2: KGHSH and LQKENI. The CDR3 is made up of 17 amino acids. V lost 3 bases, J lost 6 bases, and 23 bases lay in between.

The chain combines TRBV6-1 with TRBJ2-1; D not certain. The CDR3 extends over 11 amino acids. V was shortened by 5 bases and J by 4 bases, with 3 bases between the two germline ends. In germline, CDR1 is MNHNS, CDR2 SASEGT. The CDR3 DNA reads as TGTGCCAGCAGTAAATACAATGAGCAGTTCTTC. It yields the protein CASSKYNEQFF.

The rearrangement joins TRBV6-5 to TRBJ2-7; 10 bases are a match to TRBD2. The CDR3 is 14 amino acids. The trim removed 6 bases at V and 2 bases at J, leaving 4 bases unmatched. CDR1 and CDR2 from the germline V gene are MNHEY and SVGAGI. CDR3 loop: CASRDGTSAYEQYF. CDR3 coding DNA: TGTGCCAGCAGGGATGGGACTAGCGCCTACGAGCAGTACTTC.

The chain joins TRBV19 to TRBJ2-2; 8 bases map to TRBD2. Trimming removed 1 base from V and 4 bases from J; junction bases left unmatched: 2. This CDR3 contains 15 residues. CDR1 and CDR2 (germline): LNHDA, SQIVND (reference sequence). CDR3 loop: CASSIGLAGTGELFF. The CDR3 DNA is TGTGCCAGTAGTATAGGTCTAGCGGGCACCGGGGAGCTGTTTTTT.

The CDR3 loop reads CASSLFAAGILGDTQYF. CDR3 bases: TGTGCCAGCAGCTTATTCGCGGCGGGAATCCTAGGGGATACGCAGTATTTT. This chain links TRBV7-2 with TRBJ2-3, with D perhaps TRBD2 (6 bases). Trimming left V 2 bases short and J 6 bases short, with 21 bases between. The germline V gene encodes CDR1 SGHTA and CDR2 FQGNSA. The length of the CDR3 is 17 residues.

J is TRBJ2-3 and V is TRBV9, with 9 positions matching TRBD1. Trimming cost V 3 bases and J 1 base; bases outside gene matches: 9. The CDR3 has 17 amino acids. CDR1 and CDR2 from the germline V gene are SGDLS and YYNGEE. The CDR3 spells CASSDPRGDRGTDTQYF. The CDR3 coding sequence is TGTGCCAGCAGCGACCCTAGAGGGGACAGGGGCACAGATACGCAGTATTTT.

The rearrangement joins TRBV5-1 to TRBJ1-1; D is ambiguous. Per germline, CDR1 SGHRS and CDR2 YFSETQ. Deletions cut 1 base from V and 0 bases from J, with 13 bases between. The CDR3 sequence is 16 residues long. CDR3 sequence: CASSLIPPTLNTEAFF. The CDR3 DNA reads as TGCGCCAGCAGCTTGATCCCGCCCACCTTGAACACTGAAGCTTTCTTT. The whole variable domain, remainder taken from reference TRBV5-1 and TRBJ1-1, is KAGVTQTPRYLIKTRGQQVTLSCSPISGHRSVSWYQQTPGQGLQFLFEYFSETQRNKGNFPGRFSGRQFSNSRSEMNVSTLELGDSALYLCASSLIPPTLNTEAFFGQGTRLTVV.